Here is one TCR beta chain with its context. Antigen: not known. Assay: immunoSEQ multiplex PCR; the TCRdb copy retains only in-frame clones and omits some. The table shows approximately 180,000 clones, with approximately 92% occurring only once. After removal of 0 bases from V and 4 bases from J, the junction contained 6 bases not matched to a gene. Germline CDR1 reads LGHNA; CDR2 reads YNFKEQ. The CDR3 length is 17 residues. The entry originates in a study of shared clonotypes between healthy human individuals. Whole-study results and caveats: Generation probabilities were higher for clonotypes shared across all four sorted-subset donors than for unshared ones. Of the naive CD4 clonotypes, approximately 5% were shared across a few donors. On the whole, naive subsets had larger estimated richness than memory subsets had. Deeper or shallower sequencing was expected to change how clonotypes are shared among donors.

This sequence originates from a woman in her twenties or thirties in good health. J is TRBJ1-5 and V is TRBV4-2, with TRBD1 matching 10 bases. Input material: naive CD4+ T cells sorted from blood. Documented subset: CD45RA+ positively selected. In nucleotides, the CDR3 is TGTGCCAGCAGCCAAGATATGGGACAGGGGACGAATCAGCCCCAGCATTTT. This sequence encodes CASSQDMGQGTNQPQHF.